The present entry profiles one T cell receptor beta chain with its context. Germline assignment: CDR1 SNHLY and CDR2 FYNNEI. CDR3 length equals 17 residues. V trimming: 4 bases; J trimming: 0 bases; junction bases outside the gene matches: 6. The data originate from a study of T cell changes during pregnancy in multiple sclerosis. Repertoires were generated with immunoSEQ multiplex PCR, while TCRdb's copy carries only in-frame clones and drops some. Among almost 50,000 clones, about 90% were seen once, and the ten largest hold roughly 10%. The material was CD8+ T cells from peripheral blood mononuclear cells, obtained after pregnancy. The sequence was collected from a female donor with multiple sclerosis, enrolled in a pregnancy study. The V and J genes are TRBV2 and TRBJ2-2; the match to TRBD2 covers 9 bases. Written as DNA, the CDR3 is TGTGCCAGCAGTGTTTTGGTAGCGGGGGCGAACACCGGGGAGCTGTTTTTT. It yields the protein CASSVLVAGANTGELFF.